This TCR beta chain was documented in a study of blood T cells in healthy people across ages. A J-beta primer mix and a sample-barcoded 5' primer were used in a second PCR of roughly 6 to 11 cycles. TCRdb reanalysed the 5' RACE reads using MiXCR and keeps one entry per CDR3 protein. The sample has some 1.5 million distinct CDR3 sequences; less than 45% are singletons. The length of the CDR3 is 15 residues. CDR1 MGHRA and CDR2 YSYEKL come from the germline V gene. This TCR derives from a woman aged 18 to 35 in good health. This chain joins TRBV4-1 and TRBJ2-5; tentative D call: TRBD2 (6 bases). The end of the DNA aligns better with TRBJ2-7, so the J call may be wrong. Sequenced input: blood. CDR3 nucleotide sequence: TGCGCCAGCAGCCAAGATTCGGGACTTGGGTGCGAGCAGTACTTC. This codes for CASSQDSGLGCEQYF.